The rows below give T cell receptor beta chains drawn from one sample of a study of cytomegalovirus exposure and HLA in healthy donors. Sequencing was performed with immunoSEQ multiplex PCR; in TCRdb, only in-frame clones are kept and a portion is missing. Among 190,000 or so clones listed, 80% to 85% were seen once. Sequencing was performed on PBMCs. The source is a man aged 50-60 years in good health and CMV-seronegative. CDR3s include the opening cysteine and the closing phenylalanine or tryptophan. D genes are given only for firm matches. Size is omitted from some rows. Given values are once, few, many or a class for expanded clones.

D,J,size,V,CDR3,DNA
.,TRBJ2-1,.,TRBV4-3,CASSQGPYNEQFF,TGCGCCAGCAGCCAAGGGCCCTACAATGAGCAGTTCTTC
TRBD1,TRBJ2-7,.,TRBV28,CASRPNGQGNVYEQYF,TGTGCCAGCAGACCGAATGGACAGGGGAACGTGTACGAGCAGTACTTC
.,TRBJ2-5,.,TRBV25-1,CASSVSMGGGDQETQYF,TGTGCCAGCAGTGTCTCGATGGGAGGGGGTGACCAAGAGACCCAGTACTTC
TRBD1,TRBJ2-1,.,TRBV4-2,CASSQGQGAPNEQFF,TGTGCCAGCAGCCAAGGACAGGGGGCCCCTAATGAGCAGTTCTTC
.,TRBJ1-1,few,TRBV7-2,CASSLGGHLNTEAFF,TGTGCCAGCAGCTTAGGGGGACACTTGAACACTGAAGCTTTCTTT
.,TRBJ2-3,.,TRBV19,CASSRGSSTDTQYF,TGTGCCAGTAGTCGCGGGTCTAGCACAGATACGCAGTATTTT
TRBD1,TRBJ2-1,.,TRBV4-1,CASSQGRDRSYNEQFF,TGCGCCAGCAGCCAAGGCCGGGACAGGAGCTACAATGAGCAGTTCTTC
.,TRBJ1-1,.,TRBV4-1,CASSQGEGSFWTEAFF,TGCGCCAGCAGCCAGGGAGAAGGCTCTTTTTGGACTGAAGCTTTCTTT
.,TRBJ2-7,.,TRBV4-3,CASSQDQGRAYEQYF,TGCGCCAGCAGCCAAGATCAGGGCAGGGCCTACGAGCAGTACTTC
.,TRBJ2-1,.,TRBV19,CASSRRQVGNEQFF,TGTGCCAGTAGTAGGAGACAGGTTGGCAATGAGCAGTTCTTC
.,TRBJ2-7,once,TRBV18,CASSPQGTYEQYF,TGTGCCAGCTCACCCCAGGGCACCTACGAGCAGTACTTC
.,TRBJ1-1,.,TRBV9,CASSPGRGGTEAFF,TGTGCCAGCAGCCCGGGGCGGGGGGGCACTGAAGCTTTCTTT
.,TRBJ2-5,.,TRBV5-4,CASSPQDLQETQYF,TGTGCCAGCAGCCCACAGGACCTACAAGAGACCCAGTACTTC
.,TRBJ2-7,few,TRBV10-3,CAIGRETGVEYF,TGTGCCATCGGCCGGGAGACGGGGGTCGAGTACTTC
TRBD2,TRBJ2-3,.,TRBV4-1,CASRALAGGLDTQYF,TGCGCCAGCAGGGCTCTTGCGGGGGGGCTAGATACGCAGTATTTT
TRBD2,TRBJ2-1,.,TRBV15,CATSREAGGLNEQFF,TGTGCCACCAGCAGAGAGGCGGGAGGGCTGAATGAGCAGTTCTTC
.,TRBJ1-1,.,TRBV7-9,CSSSLEPVLTEAFF,TGTTCCAGCAGCTTAGAGCCGGTCTTAACTGAAGCTTTCTTT
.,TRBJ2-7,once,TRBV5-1,CASSMGDNTYEQYF,TGCGCCAGCAGCATGGGGGACAACACCTACGAGCAGTACTTC
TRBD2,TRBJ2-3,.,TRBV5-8,CASSLGHAGTSVVTDTQYF,TGTGCCAGCAGCTTGGGGCATGCGGGGACTAGCGTTGTGACAGATACGCAGTATTTT
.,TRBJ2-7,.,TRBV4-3,CASSQDAGLTYEQYF,TGCGCCAGCAGCCAAGATGCAGGACTTACCTACGAGCAGTACTTC
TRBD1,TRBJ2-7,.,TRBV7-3,CASSLTRGRHYEQYF,TGTGCCAGCAGCTTAACTAGGGGGCGGCACTACGAGCAGTACTTC
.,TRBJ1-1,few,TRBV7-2,CASSLGRGRNTEAFF,TGTGCCAGCAGCTTAGGCAGAGGAAGGAACACTGAAGCTTTCTTT
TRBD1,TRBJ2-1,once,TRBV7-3,CASRFTGGNEQFF,TGTGCCAGCAGATTTACAGGGGGCAATGAGCAGTTCTTC
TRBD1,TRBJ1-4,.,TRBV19,CASMGTGEYEKLFF,TGTGCCAGTATGGGGACAGGGGAGTACGAAAAACTGTTTTTT
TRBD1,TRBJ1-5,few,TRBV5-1,CASSFTGQSNQPQHF,TGCGCCAGCAGCTTTACGGGACAGAGCAATCAGCCCCAGCATTTT
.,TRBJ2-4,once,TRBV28,CASSLWGSSQNIQYF,TGTGCCAGCAGTTTATGGGGCAGTTCGCAAAACATTCAGTACTTC
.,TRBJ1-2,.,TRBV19,CASTDASFPNYGYTF,TGTGCCAGTACTGATGCGAGTTTTCCTAACTATGGCTACACCTTC
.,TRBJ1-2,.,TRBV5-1,CASSLGGDTPGYTF,TGCGCCAGCAGCTTGGGCGGGGATACTCCTGGCTACACCTTC
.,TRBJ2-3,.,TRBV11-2,CASSLGASASTDTQYF,TGTGCCAGCAGCTTAGGGGCTAGCGCTAGCACAGATACGCAGTATTTT
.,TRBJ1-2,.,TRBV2,CASSTGRQTGGYTF,TGTGCCAGCAGCACAGGCCGACAAACGGGTGGCTACACCTTC
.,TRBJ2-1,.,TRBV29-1,CSVSGPPTSSYNEQFF,TGCAGCGTTTCGGGCCCTCCAACTAGCTCCTACAATGAGCAGTTCTTC
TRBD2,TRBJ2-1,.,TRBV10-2,CAAQQASGQHWNEQFF,TGCGCCGCCCAACAGGCTAGCGGACAACACTGGAATGAGCAGTTCTTC
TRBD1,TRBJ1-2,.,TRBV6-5,CASSLGTGGGGYTF,TGTGCCAGCAGTCTGGGGACAGGGGGAGGTGGCTACACCTTC
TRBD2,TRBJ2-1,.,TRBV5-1,CASSLVLAGGPANEQFF,TGCGCCAGCAGCTTGGTCCTAGCGGGAGGGCCTGCCAATGAGCAGTTCTTC
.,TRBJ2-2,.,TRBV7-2,CASRRDTAWELFF,TGTGCCAGCAGAAGGGACACGGCCTGGGAGCTGTTTTTT
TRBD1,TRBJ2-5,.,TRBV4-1,CASRDRGSPQETQYF,TGCGCCAGCCGCGACAGGGGAAGTCCCCAAGAGACCCAGTACTTC
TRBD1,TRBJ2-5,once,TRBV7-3,CASSLRDSQETQYF,TGTGCCAGCAGCTTAAGGGACAGCCAAGAGACCCAGTACTTC
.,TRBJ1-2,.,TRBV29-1,CSVVRSRSVGYTF,TGCAGCGTTGTAAGGAGTCGCTCCGTTGGCTACACCTTC
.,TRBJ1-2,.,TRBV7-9,CSSSSNRQIYGYTF,TGTTCCAGCAGCTCGAACCGACAGATCTATGGCTACACCTTC
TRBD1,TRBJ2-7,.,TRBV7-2,CASSRSTGTYEQYF,TGTGCCAGCAGCCGTTCGACAGGGACCTACGAGCAGTACTTC
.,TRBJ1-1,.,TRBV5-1,CASSLSWALKTEAFF,TGCGCCAGCAGCTTGTCATGGGCCTTGAAAACTGAAGCTTTCTTT
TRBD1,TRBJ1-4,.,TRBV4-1,CASSQRQGLNEKLFF,TGCGCCAGCAGCCAACGACAGGGTCTTAATGAAAAACTGTTTTTT
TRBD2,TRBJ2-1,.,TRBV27,CASSPLRLAGKAGGNEQFF,TGTGCCAGCAGTCCACTGAGACTAGCGGGAAAGGCGGGGGGGAATGAGCAGTTCTTC
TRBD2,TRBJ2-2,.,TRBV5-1,CASSFDWNSGRAGRTGELFF,TGCGCCAGCAGCTTTGACTGGAATAGCGGGAGGGCCGGTCGGACCGGGGAGCTGTTTTTT
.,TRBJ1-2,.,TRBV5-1,CASSLEGTNYGYTF,TGCGCCAGCAGCTTGGAGGGGACTAACTATGGCTACACCTTC
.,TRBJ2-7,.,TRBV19,CASSLRDSFYEQYF,TGTGCCAGTAGTCTCCGGGACTCCTTCTACGAGCAGTACTTC
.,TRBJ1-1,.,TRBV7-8,CASSFWTVGEAFF,TGTGCCAGCAGCTTCTGGACAGTGGGAGAAGCTTTCTTT
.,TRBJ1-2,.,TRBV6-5,CASSYDRRYGYTF,TGCGCCAGTTCCTATGACAGGCGCTATGGCTACACCTTC
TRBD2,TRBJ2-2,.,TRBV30,CAWSVRGDGELFF,TGTGCCTGGAGTGTACGGGGGGACGGGGAGCTGTTTTTT
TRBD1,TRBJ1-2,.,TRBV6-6,CASSLTGDYGYTF,TGTGCCAGCAGTTTGACAGGGGACTATGGCTACACCTTC
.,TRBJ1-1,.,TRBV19,CATKREALLNTEAFF,TGTGCCACTAAAAGGGAGGCCCTCCTGAACACTGAAGCTTTCTTT